The 19 T cell receptor beta chains below come from one sample, sequenced in a study of blood T cell repertoires in COVID-19. The method was immunoSEQ multiplex PCR; TCRdb's version includes in-frame clones alone and lacks a portion of them. Here the sample spans 120,000 or so clones, over 75% being singletons. Source material: peripheral blood. All receptors derive from a young man with COVID-19, enrolled during active disease.

The table lists this clone with a count of one. This chain uses TRBV10-1 with TRBJ2-3; D gene unclear. Per the germline V gene, CDR1 is WNHNN and CDR2 is SYGVQD (reference sequence). The CDR3 contains 13 residues. The V end was cut by 4 bases, the J end by 4 bases, with 9 bases between. In DNA form, the CDR3 reads TGCGCCAGCAGTGTTGGCCCCGCAGATACGCAGTATTTT. Encoded protein: CASSVGPADTQYF.

This clone was counted between two and nine times. The chain has TRBV5-1 and TRBJ2-7; D perhaps matches TRBD1 (5 bases). The CDR3 runs to 15 residues. Germline CDR1 and CDR2: SGHRS and YFSETQ. Trimming took off 0 bases at V and 2 bases at J, with 12 bases between the two ends. For the CDR3, the DNA is TGCGCCAGCAGCTTGGGATCCAGGGTAACCTACGAGCAGTACTTC. It is translated as CASSLGSRVTYEQYF. Variable domain in full (rest from reference TRBV5-1 and TRBJ2-7): KAGVTQTPRYLIKTRGQQVTLSCSPISGHRSVSWYQQTPGQGLQFLFEYFSETQRNKGNFPGRFSGRQFSNSRSEMNVSTLELGDSALYLCASSLGSRVTYEQYFGPGTRLTVT.

The chain recombines TRBV7-9 with TRBJ2-3; 10 bases map to TRBD2. The CDR3 spans 18 residues. After removal of 3 bases from V and 6 bases from J, the junction contained 15 bases not matched to a gene. Germline loops: CDR1 SEHNR, CDR2 FQNEAQ (reference sequence). CDR3 in amino acids: CASSLEPTRAGGLDTQYF. CDR3 DNA sequence: TGTGCCAGCAGCTTGGAACCCACAAGAGCGGGGGGGCTGGATACGCAGTATTTT.

This chain joins TRBV19 and TRBJ2-1; 7 bases fit TRBD2. This CDR3 is built from 12 residues. Germline CDR1 LNHDA, CDR2 SQIVND (reference sequence). The trim removed 6 bases at V and 8 bases at J, leaving 4 bases unmatched. CDR3 residues: CASSAGVYEQFF. The CDR3 DNA reads TGTGCCAGTAGCGCGGGGGTGTATGAGCAGTTCTTC. Based on the CDR3 plus reference TRBV19 and TRBJ2-1, the full variable domain is DGGITQSPKYLFRKEGQNVTLSCEQNLNHDAMYWYRQDPGQGLRLIYYSQIVNDFQKGDIAEGYSVSREKKESFPLTVTSAQKNPTAFYLCASSAGVYEQFFGPGTRLTVL.

The rearrangement links TRBV28 to TRBJ1-4; TRBD1 agrees at 7 bases. Germline trimming cut 8 bases from V and 8 bases from J; bases unmatched to any gene: 8. From germline, CDR1 is MDHEN and CDR2 SYDVKM. The CDR3 sequence is 13 residues long. Written as DNA, the CDR3 is TGTGCCAGCCAGACAGGGTATAGCGAAAAACTGTTTTTT. This gives the protein CASQTGYSEKLFF.

The V gene is TRBV3-1 (or the pseudogene TRBV3-2), the J gene TRBJ2-2; TRBD1 aligns across 8 bases. CDR3 length: 15 amino acids. The ends lost 1 base at V and 6 bases at J; junction bases unmatched: 4. CDR1 LGHDT and CDR2 YNNKEL come from the germline V gene (reference sequence). CDR3 DNA sequence: TGTGCCAGCAGCCAAGGGGGGACAGGAGCCGGGGAGCTGTTTTTT. Its protein product is CASSQGGTGAGELFF.

The chain links TRBV6-5 to TRBJ2-3, with 7 nucleotides matching TRBD1. Germline V gene data show CDR1 as MNHEY and CDR2 as SVGAGI. This CDR3 comprises 14 residues. After removal of 2 bases from V and 9 bases from J, the junction contained 8 bases not matched to a gene. CDR3 loop: CASSYGQAAGTQYF. CDR3 nucleotide sequence: TGTGCCAGCAGTTACGGACAGGCCGCAGGGACGCAGTATTTT.

The chain joins TRBV30 to TRBJ2-5, with 8 bases lining up with TRBD2. After removal of 5 bases from V and 4 bases from J, the junction contained 6 bases not matched to a gene. The CDR3 has 13 amino acids. Germline V CDR1 and CDR2: GTSNPN, SVGIG (reference sequence). DNA for the CDR3: TGTGCCTGGGGACTAGCAACTGGAGAGACCCAGTACTTC. It yields the protein CAWGLATGETQYF.

The chain is built from TRBV6-2 or TRBV6-3 and TRBJ2-1; D might be TRBD2 (6 bases). CDR1 is MNHEY and CDR2 is SVGEGT in the germline V gene. The germline V and J ends were trimmed by 6 bases and 1 base, with 13 bases remaining between them. The CDR3 runs 15 residues. CDR3 DNA: TGTGCCAGCAGCCAAAGCGGGTGGTCCTACAATGAGCAGTTCTTC. Translated: CASSQSGWSYNEQFF.

The rearrangement links TRBV3-1 (or the pseudogene TRBV3-2) to TRBJ2-7; D is perhaps TRBD1 (6 bases). The ends were cut back, 1 base at V and 3 bases at J, with 13 bases in the middle. CDR1 is LGHDT, CDR2 YNNKEL, per germline (reference sequence). This CDR3 is 15 amino acids long. CDR3 DNA sequence: TGTGCCAGCAGCCAAGGAATTGGACAGAGCTACGAGCAGTACTTC. Residues: CASSQGIGQSYEQYF.

This chain joins TRBV30 and TRBJ2-5; 8 nucleotides line up with TRBD1. The CDR3 runs to 15 residues. With 3 bases clipped from V and 5 bases from J, the junction kept 11 bases outside the gene matches. Germline CDR1 GTSNPN, CDR2 SVGIG (reference sequence). The CDR3 DNA follows: TGTGCCTGGAGCGGGGACCAGGGGGCCGGGGAGACCCAGTACTTC. This gives the protein CAWSGDQGAGETQYF.

The rearrangement joins TRBV11-2 to TRBJ1-3, with 7 bases identical to TRBD1. The CDR3 has 15 amino acids. Germline V gene data show CDR1 as SGHAT and CDR2 as FQNNGV. V lost 4 bases and J lost 2; bases outside the gene matches: 5. CDR3 nucleotide sequence: TGTGCCAGCAGCTCGACAGGGTCTCCTGGAAACACCATATATTTT. It codes for CASSSTGSPGNTIYF.

The V gene is TRBV5-8, the J gene TRBJ2-7; D gene unclear. This CDR3 has 12 residues. V was trimmed by 2 bases and J by 2 bases, leaving 5 bases between them. The germline CDR1 and CDR2 sequences are SGHTS and YDEGEE. The CDR3 region is CASSFSTYEQYF. The CDR3 DNA is TGTGCCAGCAGCTTCTCTACCTACGAGCAGTACTTC.

This clone was recorded a few times. The chain has TRBV21-1 and TRBJ2-5; TRBD1 is the table's D call and was not checked against the DNA. TRBV21-1 is a known pseudogene. The CDR3 totals 14 residues. CDR3 residues: CALPYRGRVETQYF. CDR3 nucleotides: TGTGCCCTCCCCTACAGGGGCAGAGTGGAGACCCAGTACTTC.

The rearrangement links TRBV28 to TRBJ2-7, with 7 bases identical to TRBD2. V trimming: 3 bases; J trimming: 3 bases; junction bases outside the gene matches: 17. From germline, CDR1 is MDHEN and CDR2 SYDVKM. The CDR3 covers 18 residues. The CDR3 reads CASSFSAGAGSFIYEQYF. The CDR3 DNA reads as TGTGCCAGCAGTTTCTCTGCGGGAGCGGGAAGTTTCATCTACGAGCAGTACTTC.

V is TRBV11-2 and J is TRBJ1-2; 7 positions agree with TRBD1. The CDR3 is 15 amino acids. Trimming cost V 4 bases and J 4 bases; bases outside gene matches: 9. Germline CDR1 reads SGHAT; CDR2 reads FQNNGV. CDR3 in DNA: TGTGCCAGCAGCTCAACCCGACAGGGCCTCTATGGCTACACCTTC. This sequence encodes CASSSTRQGLYGYTF.

This chain uses TRBV6-5 with TRBJ1-1, with 7 bases fitting TRBD1. The CDR3 covers 13 residues. Per germline, CDR1 MNHEY and CDR2 SVGAGI. Trimming took 10 bases from V and 0 from J; bases not matched to a gene: 5. CDR3 region: CATNRGVNTEAFF. The CDR3 DNA sequence: TGTGCCACAAACAGGGGCGTGAACACTGAAGCTTTCTTT.

The V gene is TRBV5-1, the J gene TRBJ2-2; 7 bases line up with TRBD2. The germline gives CDR1 SGHRS, CDR2 YFSETQ. V dropped 4 bases and J dropped 2; count of bases not matched to a gene: 5. The CDR3 contains 15 residues. The CDR3 spells CASSRGLINTGELFF. Here the CDR3 DNA reads TGCGCCAGCAGCAGGGGACTAATAAACACCGGGGAGCTGTTTTTT.

The rearrangement uses TRBV4-3 and TRBJ2-1; 8 bases line up with TRBD1. CDR1 is LGHNA, CDR2 YSLEER, per germline. CDR3 length: 16 residues. Losses at the gene ends were 0 bases for V and 1 base for J; bases not matched to a gene: 2. The chain's CDR3 is CASSQDHRGSYNEQFF. Here the CDR3 DNA reads TGCGCCAGCAGCCAAGATCACAGGGGGTCCTACAATGAGCAGTTCTTC.